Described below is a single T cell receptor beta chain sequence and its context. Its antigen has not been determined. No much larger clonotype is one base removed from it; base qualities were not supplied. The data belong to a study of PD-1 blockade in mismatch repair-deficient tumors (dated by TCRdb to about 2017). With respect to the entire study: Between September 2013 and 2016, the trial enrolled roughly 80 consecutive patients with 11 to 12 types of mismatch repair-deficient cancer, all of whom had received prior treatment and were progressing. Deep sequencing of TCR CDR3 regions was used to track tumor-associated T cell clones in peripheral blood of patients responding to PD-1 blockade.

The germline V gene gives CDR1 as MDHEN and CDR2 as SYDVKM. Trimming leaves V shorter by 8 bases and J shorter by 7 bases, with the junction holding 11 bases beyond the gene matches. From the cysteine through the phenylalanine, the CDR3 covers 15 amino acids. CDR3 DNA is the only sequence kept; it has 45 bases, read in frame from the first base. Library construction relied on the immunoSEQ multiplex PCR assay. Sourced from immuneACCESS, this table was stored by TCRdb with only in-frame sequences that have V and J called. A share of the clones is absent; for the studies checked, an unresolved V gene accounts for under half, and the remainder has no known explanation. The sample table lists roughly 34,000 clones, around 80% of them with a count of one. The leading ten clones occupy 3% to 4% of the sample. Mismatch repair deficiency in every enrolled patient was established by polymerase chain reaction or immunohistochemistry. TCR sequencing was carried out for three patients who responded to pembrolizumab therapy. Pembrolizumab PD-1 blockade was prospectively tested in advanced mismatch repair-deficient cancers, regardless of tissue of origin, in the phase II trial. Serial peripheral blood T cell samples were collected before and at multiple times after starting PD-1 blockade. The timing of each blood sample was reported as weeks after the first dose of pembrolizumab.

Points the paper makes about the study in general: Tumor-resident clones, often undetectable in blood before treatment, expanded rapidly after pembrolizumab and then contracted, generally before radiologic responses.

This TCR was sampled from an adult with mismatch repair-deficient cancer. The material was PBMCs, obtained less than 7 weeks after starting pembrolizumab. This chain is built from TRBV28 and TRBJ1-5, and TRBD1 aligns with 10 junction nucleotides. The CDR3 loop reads CASLRDRGGGQPQHF. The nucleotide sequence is TGTGCCAGCCTACGGGACAGGGGCGGAGGGCAGCCCCAGCATTTT.